Listed here is a single T cell receptor (beta chain). The antigen is undetermined. Assay used: immunoSEQ multiplex PCR; TCRdb lists only in-frame clones, some missing. Among about 22,000 clones listed, about 80% were seen once. This sample stems from a study of T cells in narcolepsy. Points from the study as a whole: Same-patient CSF and blood CD4+ T cell clonotypes included HCRT-specific and TRIB2-specific autoreactive ones. In some patient and control memory CD4+ samples, autoreactive clones were absent. Healthy controls reportedly lacked the autoreactive clonotypes serially found in patients' blood.

The CDR3 is 15 amino acids. Germline V gene lookup returns CDR1 MGHDK and CDR2 SYGVNS. V lost 4 bases and J 2 bases, leaving 14 bases between the germline ends. The specimen sequenced was memory (CD45RA-) CD4+ T cells from blood. The chain combines TRBV25-1 with TRBJ2-5; no clear D gene. The clonotype originates from a human donor in good health. The CDR3 bases are TGTGCCAGCAGTGCACTATCTAGGGTTCAAGAGACCCAGTACTTC. Encoded protein: CASSALSRVQETQYF.